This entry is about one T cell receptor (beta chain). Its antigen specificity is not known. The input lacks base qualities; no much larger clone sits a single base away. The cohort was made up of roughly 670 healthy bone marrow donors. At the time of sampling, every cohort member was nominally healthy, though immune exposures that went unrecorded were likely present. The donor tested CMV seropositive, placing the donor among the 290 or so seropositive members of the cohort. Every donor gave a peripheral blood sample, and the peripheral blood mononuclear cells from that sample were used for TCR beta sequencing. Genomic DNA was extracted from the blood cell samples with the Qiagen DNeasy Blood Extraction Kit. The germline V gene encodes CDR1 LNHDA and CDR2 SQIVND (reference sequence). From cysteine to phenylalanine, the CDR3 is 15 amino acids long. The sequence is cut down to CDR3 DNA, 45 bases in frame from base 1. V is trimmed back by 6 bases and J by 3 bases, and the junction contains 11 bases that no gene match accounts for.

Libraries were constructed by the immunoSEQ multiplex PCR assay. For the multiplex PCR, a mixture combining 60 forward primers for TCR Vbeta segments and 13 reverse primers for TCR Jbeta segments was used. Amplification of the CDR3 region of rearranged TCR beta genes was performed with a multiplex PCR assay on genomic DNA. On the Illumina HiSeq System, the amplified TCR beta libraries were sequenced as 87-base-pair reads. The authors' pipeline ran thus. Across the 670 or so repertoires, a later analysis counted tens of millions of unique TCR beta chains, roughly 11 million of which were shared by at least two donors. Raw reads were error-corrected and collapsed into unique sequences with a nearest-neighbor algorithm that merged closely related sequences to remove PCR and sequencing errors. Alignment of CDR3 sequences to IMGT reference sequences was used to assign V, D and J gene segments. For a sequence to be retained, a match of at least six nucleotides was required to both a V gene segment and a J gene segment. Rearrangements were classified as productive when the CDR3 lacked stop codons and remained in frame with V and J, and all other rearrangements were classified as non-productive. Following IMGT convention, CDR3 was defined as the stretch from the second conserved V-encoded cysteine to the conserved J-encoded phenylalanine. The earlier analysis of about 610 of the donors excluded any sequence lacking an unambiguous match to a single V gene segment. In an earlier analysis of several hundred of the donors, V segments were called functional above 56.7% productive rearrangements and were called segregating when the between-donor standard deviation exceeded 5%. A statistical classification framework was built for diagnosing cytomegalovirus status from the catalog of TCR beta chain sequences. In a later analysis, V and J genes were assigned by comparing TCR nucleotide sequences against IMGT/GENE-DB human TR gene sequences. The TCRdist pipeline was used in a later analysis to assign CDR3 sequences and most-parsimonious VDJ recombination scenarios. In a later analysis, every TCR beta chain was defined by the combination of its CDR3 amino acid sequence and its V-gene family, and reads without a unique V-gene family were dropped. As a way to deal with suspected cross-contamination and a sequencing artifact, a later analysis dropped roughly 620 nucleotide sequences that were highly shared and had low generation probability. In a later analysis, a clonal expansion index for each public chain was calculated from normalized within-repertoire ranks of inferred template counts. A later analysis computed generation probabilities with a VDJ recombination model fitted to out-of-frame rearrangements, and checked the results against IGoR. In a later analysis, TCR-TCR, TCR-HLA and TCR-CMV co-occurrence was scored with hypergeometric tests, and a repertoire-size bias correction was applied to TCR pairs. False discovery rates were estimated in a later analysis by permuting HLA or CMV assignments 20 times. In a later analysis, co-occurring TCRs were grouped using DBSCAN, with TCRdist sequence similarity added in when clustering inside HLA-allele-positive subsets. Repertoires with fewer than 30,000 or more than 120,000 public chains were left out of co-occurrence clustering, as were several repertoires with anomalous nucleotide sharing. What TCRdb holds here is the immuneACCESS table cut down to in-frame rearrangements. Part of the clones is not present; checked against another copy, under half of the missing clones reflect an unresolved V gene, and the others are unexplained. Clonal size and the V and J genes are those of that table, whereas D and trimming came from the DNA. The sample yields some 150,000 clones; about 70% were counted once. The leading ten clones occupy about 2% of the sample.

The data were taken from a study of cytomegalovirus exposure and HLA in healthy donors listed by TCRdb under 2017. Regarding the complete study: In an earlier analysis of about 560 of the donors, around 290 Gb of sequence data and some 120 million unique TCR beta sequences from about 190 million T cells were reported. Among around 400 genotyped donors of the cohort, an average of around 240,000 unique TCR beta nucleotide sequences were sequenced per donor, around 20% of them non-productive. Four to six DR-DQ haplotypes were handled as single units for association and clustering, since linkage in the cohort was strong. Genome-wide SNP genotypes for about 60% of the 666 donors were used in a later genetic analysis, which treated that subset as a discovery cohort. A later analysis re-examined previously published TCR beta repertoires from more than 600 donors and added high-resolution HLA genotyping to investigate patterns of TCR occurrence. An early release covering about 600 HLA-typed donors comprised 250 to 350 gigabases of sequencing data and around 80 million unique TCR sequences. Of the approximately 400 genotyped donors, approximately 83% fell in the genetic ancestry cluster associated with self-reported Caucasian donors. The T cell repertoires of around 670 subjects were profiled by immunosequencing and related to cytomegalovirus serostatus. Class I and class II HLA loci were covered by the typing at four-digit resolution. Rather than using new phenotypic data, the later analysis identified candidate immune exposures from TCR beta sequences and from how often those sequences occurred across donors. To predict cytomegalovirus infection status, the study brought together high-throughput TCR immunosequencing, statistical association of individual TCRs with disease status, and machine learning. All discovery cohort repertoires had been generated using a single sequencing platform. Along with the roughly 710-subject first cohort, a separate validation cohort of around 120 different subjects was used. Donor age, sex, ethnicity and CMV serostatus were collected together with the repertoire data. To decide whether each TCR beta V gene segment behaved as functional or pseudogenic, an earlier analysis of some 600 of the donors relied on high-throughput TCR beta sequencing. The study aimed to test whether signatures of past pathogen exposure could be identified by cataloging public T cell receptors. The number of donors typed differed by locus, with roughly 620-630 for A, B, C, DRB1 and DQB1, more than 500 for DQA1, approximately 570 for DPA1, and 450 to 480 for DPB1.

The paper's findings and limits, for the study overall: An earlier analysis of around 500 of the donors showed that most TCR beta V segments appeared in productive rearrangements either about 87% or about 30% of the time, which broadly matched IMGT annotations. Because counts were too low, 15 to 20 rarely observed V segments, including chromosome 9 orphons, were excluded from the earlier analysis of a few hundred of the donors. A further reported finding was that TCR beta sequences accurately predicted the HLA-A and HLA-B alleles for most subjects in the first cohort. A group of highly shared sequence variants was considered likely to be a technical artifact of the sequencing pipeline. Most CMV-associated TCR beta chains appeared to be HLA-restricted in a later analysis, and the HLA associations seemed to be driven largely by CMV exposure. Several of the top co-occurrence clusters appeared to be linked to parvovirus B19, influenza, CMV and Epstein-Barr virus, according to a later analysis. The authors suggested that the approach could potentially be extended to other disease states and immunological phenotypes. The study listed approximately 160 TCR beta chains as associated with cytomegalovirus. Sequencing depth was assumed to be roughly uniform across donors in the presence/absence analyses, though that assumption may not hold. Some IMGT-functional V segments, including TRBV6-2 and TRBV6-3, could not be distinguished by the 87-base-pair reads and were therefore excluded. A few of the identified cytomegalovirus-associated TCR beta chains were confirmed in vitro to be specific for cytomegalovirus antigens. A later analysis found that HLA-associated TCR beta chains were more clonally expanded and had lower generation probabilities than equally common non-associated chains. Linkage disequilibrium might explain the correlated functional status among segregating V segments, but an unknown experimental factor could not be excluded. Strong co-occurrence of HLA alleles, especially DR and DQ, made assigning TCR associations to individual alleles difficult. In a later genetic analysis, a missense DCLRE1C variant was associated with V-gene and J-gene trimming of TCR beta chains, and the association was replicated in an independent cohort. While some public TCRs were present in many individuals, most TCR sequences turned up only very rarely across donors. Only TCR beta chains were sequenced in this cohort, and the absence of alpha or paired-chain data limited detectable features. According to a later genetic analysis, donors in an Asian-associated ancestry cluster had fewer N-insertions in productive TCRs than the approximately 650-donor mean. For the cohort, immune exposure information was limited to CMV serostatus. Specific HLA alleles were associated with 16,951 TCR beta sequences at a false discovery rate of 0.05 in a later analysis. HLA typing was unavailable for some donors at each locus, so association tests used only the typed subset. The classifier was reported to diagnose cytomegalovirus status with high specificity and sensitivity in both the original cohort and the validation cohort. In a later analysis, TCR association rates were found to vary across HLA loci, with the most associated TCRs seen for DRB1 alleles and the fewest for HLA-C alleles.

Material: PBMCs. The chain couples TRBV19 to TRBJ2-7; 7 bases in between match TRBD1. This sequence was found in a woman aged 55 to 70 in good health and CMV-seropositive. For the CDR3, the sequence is CASRQTVGQYYEQYF. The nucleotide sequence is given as TGTGCCAGTAGACAGACCGTGGGACAGTACTACGAGCAGTACTTC.